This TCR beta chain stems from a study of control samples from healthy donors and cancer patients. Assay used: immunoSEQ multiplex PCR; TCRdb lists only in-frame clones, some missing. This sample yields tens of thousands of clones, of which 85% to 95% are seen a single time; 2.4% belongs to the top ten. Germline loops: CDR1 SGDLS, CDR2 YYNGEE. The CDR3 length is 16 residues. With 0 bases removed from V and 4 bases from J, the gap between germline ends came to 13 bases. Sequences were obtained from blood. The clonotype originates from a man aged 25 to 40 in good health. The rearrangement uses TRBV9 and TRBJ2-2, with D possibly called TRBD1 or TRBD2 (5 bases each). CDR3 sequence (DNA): TGTGCCAGCAGCGTAGGAGGGGCTTGGAGCACCGGGGAGCTGTTTTTT. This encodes CASSVGGAWSTGELFF.